This T cell receptor (beta chain) was sequenced for a study of Graves' ophthalmopathy and Graves' hyperthyroidism. The study's findings and limits: Blood also harbored most expanded thyroid clonotypes above 0.001 frequency.

The authors amplified TCR beta CDR3 regions, and they did so from RNA transcripts for repertoire sequencing. Second-round multiplex PCR followed a first-round RT-PCR using HTBI primers. A single record per CDR3 protein comes from TCRdb applying MiXCR to the multiplex PCR reads. The profile shows hundreds of thousands of distinct CDR3 sequences, 20% to 25% of them singletons. V gave up 4 bases and J gave up 6 bases, with 19 bases separating them. The CDR3 is made up of 14 amino acids. The germline V gene encodes CDR1 DFQATT and CDR2 SNEGSKA (reference sequence). Hyperthyroidism was new, under 2 months, in patients aged 18 to 65. A remark on this clonotype: The antigen is undetermined. A read error may be the cause here, since a much bigger clone is one base away.

The genes are TRBV20-1 and TRBJ2-7; tentative D call: TRBD2 (7 bases). The TCR originated in a young woman with stable Graves' hyperthyroidism. Some clones in this sample may be carry-over from other donors' samples. The source material was peripheral blood. The CDR3 coding sequence is TGCAGTGCTAACCGGGGGGCGCAGATCGGCGAGCAGTACTTC. Protein product: CSANRGAQIGEQYF.